Below are 9 T cell receptor beta chains sequenced from a single sample in a study of monozygotic twins with inflammatory bowel disease. TCRdb reworked the 5' RACE reads into one entry per CDR3 protein, no DNA. The specimen's table records more than 350,000 distinct CDR3 sequences. Source material: blood. The source of these receptors is a human donor with ulcerative colitis or Crohn's disease, or a healthy co-twin of an affected twin (not recorded which).

V usage is TRBV4-1 and J usage is TRBJ1-1; TCRdb's D call, TRBD1, is unchecked because there is no DNA. The germline V gene has CDR1 MGHRA and CDR2 YSYEKL. The CDR3 spans 15 residues. CDR3 region: CASSQDGQGRVVAFF.

This CDR3 reads CATSDPSGTANPETQYF. This chain uses TRBV24-1 with TRBJ2-5; lacking DNA, the TRBD1 call made by TCRdb goes unchecked. The CDR3 totals 17 residues. Germline CDR1 KGHDR, CDR2 SFDVKD.

The V and J genes are TRBV20-1 and TRBJ2-1; the D call of TRBD2 rests on TCRdb alone, since no DNA is present to check it. The CDR3 is 14 amino acids. CDR1 is DFQATT and CDR2 is SNEGSKA in the germline V gene (reference sequence). CDR3 sequence: CSARPASTLDEQFF.

V gene TRBV29-1 combines with J gene TRBJ2-5; no DNA is available, so the TRBD2 call from TCRdb remains unchecked. This CDR3 is 11 amino acids long. Germline assignment: CDR1 SQVTM and CDR2 ANQGSEA. CDR3 protein: CSVSGSETQYF.

The rearrangement joins TRBV7-9 to TRBJ1-6; TCRdb gives TRBD1 as the D gene, but with no DNA this cannot be confirmed. CDR1 is SEHNR, CDR2 FQNEAQ, per germline (reference sequence). The CDR3 runs 14 residues. This CDR3 is CARWKGADNSPHHF. Full variable domain (remainder filled in from reference TRBV7-9 and TRBJ1-6): DTGVSQNPRHKITKRGQNVTFRCDPISEHNRLYWYRQTLGQGPEFLTYFQNEAQLEKSRLLSDRFSAERPKGSFSTLEIQRTEQGDSAMYLCARWKGADNSPHHFGNGTRLTVT.

This chain uses TRBV7-3 with TRBJ2-7; no DNA is available, so the TRBD1 call from TCRdb remains unchecked. The CDR3 contains 13 residues. Germline lookup yields CDR1 SGHTA and CDR2 FQGTGA. The CDR3 reads CASSPNRGYEQYF.

The chain recombines TRBV7-2 with TRBJ2-2; lacking DNA, the TRBD1 call made by TCRdb goes unchecked. Germline V gene lookup returns CDR1 SGHTA and CDR2 FQGNSA. CDR3 length: 15 amino acids. This CDR3 is CASSPGQGFTGELFF. Filled out from reference TRBV7-2 and TRBJ2-2, the complete variable domain reads GAGVSQSPSNKVTEKGKDVELRCDPISGHTALYWYRQSLGQGLEFLIYFQGNSAPDKSGLPSDRFSAERTGGSVSTLTIQRTQQEDSAVYLCASSPGQGFTGELFFGEGSRLTVL.

The chain links TRBV5-6 to TRBJ1-5; there is no DNA to check the TCRdb D call of TRBD1. Germline V gene sequence: CDR1 SGHDT, CDR2 YYEEEE. This CDR3 region has 13 residues. This chain's CDR3 is CASSRTGVQPQHF.

J is TRBJ2-7 and V is TRBV20-1; TCRdb's D gene call, TRBD1, goes unchecked for lack of DNA. CDR1 and CDR2 (germline): DFQATT, SNEGSKA (reference sequence). CDR3 length: 15 residues. CDR3 loop: CSARPGTGASYKQYF.